Shown below are 4 T cell receptor beta chains from a single sample sequenced in a study of naive and memory T cell subsets. Study-wide results and caveats: A few larger clonotypes appeared in naive repertoires, especially CD8, possibly memory cells re-expressing CD45RA.

No antigen has been identified for these receptors. Both TRBC1 and TRBC2 were covered by a beta constant-region primer of two equimolar oligonucleotides. The ligated cDNA underwent four PCR rounds using SP2 and nested alpha and beta constant-region primers. Using its own MiXCR run on the UMI-ligation and nested PCR reads, TCRdb lists one record per CDR3 protein. The data show around 140,000 distinct CDR3 sequences, 22% seen once. The specimen was naive CD4+ T cells from blood. The origin of the receptors is a human donor in good health.

This clonotype was detected ten times or more. The chain combines TRBV10-3 with TRBJ2-1, with 10 bases fitting TRBD2. With V trimmed by 4 bases and J by 7 bases, 1 base remained unmatched. Germline V gene data show CDR1 as ENHRY and CDR2 as SYGVKD. The CDR3 totals 13 residues. Here the CDR3 reads CAISATSGNEQFF. CDR3 in DNA: TGTGCCATCAGTGCGACTAGCGGGAATGAGCAGTTCTTC.

This clonotype turned up a few times. The V call is TRBV18, the J call TRBJ2-1; the D gene is possibly TRBD1 (5 bases). V lost 2 bases to trimming and J lost 6 bases, with 17 bases between them. This CDR3 spans 16 amino acids. Germline lookup yields CDR1 KGHSH and CDR2 LQKENI. The CDR3 coding sequence is TGTGCCAGCTCACCAAGGGGCCTGCAGCGAGGCAATGAGCAGTTCTTC. Translated: CASSPRGLQRGNEQFF. Filled out from reference TRBV18 and TRBJ2-1, the complete variable domain reads NAGVMQNPRHLVRRRGQEARLRCSPMKGHSHVYWYRQLPEEGLKFMVYLQKENIIDESGMPKERFSAEFPKEGPSILRIQQVVRGDSAAYFCASSPRGLQRGNEQFFGPGTRLTVL.

This clonotype has a count of ten or more. CDR3: CASSLEGWGSHNSPLHF. In DNA form, the CDR3 reads TGCGCCAGCAGCTTGGAGGGGTGGGGTTCGCATAATTCACCCCTCCACTTT. The chain couples TRBV5-1 to TRBJ1-6, with D possibly being TRBD1 (5 bases). V was cut by 0 bases and J by 5 bases, with 15 bases left in between. CDR1 and CDR2 (germline): SGHRS, YFSETQ. This CDR3 comprises 17 residues.

The table lists this clonotype with many counts. This sequence joins TRBV4-2 and TRBJ2-2; D unclear. V lost 0 bases and J 5 bases, leaving 13 bases between the germline ends. The CDR3 is made up of 16 amino acids. CDR1 and CDR2 from the germline V gene are LGHNA and YNFKEQ. The CDR3 DNA reads as TGTGCCAGCAGCCAAGATTCGCACCTTGTGACCGGGGAGCTGTTTTTT. It translates to CASSQDSHLVTGELFF.